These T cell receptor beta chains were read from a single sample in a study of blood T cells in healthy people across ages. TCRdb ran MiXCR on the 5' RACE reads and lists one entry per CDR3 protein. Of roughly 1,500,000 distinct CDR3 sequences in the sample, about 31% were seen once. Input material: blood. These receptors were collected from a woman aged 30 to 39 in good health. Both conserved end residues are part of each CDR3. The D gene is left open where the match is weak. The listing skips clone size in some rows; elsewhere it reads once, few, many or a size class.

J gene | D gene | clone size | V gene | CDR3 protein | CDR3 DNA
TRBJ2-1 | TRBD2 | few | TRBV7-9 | CASSAKTSGVYNEQFF | TGTGCCAGCAGCGCCAAGACTAGCGGGGTATACAATGAGCAGTTCTTC
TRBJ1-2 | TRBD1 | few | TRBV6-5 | CASSYMGTGGYTF | TGTGCCAGCAGTTACATGGGGACAGGGGGCTACACCTTC
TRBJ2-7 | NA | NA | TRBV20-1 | CSARAPASYEQYF | TGCAGTGCTAGGGCTCCTGCCTCCTACGAGCAGTACTTC
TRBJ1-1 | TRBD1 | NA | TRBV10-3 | CAISEEKGALEAFF | TGTGCCATCAGTGAGGAGAAGGGGGCGCTTGAAGCTTTCTTT
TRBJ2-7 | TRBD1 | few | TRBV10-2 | CASTLVGGTGASEQYF | TGCGCCAGCACCTTAGTCGGGGGGACAGGGGCTTCCGAGCAGTACTTC
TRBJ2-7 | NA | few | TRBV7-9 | CASSFEGTYEQYF | TGTGCCAGCAGCTTCGAGGGGACCTACGAGCAGTACTTC
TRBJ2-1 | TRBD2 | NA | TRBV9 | CASSVGTSYNEQFF | TGTGCCAGCAGCGTGGGGACTAGTTATAATGAGCAGTTCTTC
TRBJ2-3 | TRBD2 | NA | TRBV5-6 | CASSVSGRGHTDTQYF | TGTGCCAGCAGCGTTAGCGGGAGAGGGCACACAGATACGCAGTATTTT
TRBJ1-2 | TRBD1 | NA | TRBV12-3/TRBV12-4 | CASSHRQGGTYGYTF | TGTGCCAGCAGTCACAGACAGGGAGGGACCTATGGCTACACCTTC
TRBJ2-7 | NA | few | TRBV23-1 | CASSQWVKAEAISEQYF | TGCGCCAGCAGTCAATGGGTCAAGGCCGAGGCAATTTCCGAGCAGTACTTC
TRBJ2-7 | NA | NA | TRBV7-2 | CASSLSGTSRYEQYF | TGTGCCAGCAGCTTGAGTGGGACAAGCAGATACGAGCAGTACTTC
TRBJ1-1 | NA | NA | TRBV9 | CATADGGEQENTEAFF | TGTGCCACCGCGGATGGGGGGGAACAGGAAAACACTGAAGCTTTCTTT
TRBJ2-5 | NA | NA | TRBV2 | CASIPQNRKTQYF | TGTGCCAGCATTCCCCAGAATAGAAAGACCCAGTACTTC